The text below deals with one T cell receptor beta chain. This record comes from a study of PD-L1 blockade in urothelial cancer. Study summary: Individuals in the cohort had been given 0 to 3 earlier chemotherapy regimens. Across blood samples, T cells had a median count of approximately 140,000.

Trimming took 11 bases from V and 5 from J, leaving 15 bases between them. The CDR3 is 13 residues long. Per the germline V gene, CDR1 is MNHNS and CDR2 is SASEGT. Clones were sequenced by immunoSEQ multiplex PCR, and TCRdb holds only the in-frame ones, with some missing. This table has about 120,000 clones, 75% to 90% appearing once. Time point in this sample: peripheral blood 6 weeks after treatment start. Sequencing was performed on PBMCs, taken around atezolizumab (anti-PD-L1) treatment. The TCR was taken from a man between 60 and 75 years old with urothelial cancer. This chain uses TRBV6-1 with TRBJ2-2; possibly TRBD2 for D (6 bases). The CDR3 loop reads CALAGGGTGELFF. CDR3 DNA: TGTGCCCTGGCCGGGGGAGGTACCGGGGAGCTGTTTTTT.